One T cell receptor beta chain is described in this entry. The source of the sample is a study of long-term antiretroviral therapy in people with HIV. At the survey level, the v3.0 immunoSEQ assay was run. Some clones are missing from TCRdb's copy, which holds only in-frame ones; the method was immunoSEQ multiplex PCR. The table has about 25,000 clones, roughly 80% seen once; the top ten hold 11%. V shed 3 bases, J shed 3 bases, and the junction held 6 bases outside the gene matches. The CDR3 is made up of 16 amino acids. Per the germline V gene, CDR1 is SGHNT and CDR2 is YYREEE (reference sequence). Sequenced here: unsorted PBMCs, sampled 2.1 years after starting antiretroviral therapy. The TCR was taken from a man aged 30 to 45 with HIV. The rearrangement links TRBV5-4 to TRBJ2-2; TRBD1 agrees at 9 bases. The CDR3 nucleotides are TGTGCCAGCAGCTCAAGACAGGGGGGCTACACCGGGGAGCTGTTTTTT. It translates to CASSSRQGGYTGELFF.